The 4 T cell receptor beta chains listed next were all sequenced from one sample in a study of T cells in localized non-small cell lung cancer. Clones were read by immunoSEQ multiplex PCR, and TCRdb kept only the in-frame ones, dropping some. The sample contains about 2,500 clones, around 27% of which appear only once. Specimen: lung tumor tissue, collected before any cancer treatment. The receptors stem from a female donor of 60 years or more with stage I lung adenocarcinoma.

The rearrangement uses TRBV11-3 and TRBJ1-2; 12 bases are a match to TRBD1. CDR3 length: 16 residues. V lost 3 bases and J lost 8; bases outside the gene matches: 10. Germline CDR1 SGHNT, CDR2 YENEEA. The CDR3 nucleotides are TGTGCCAGCAGCTTGGGTGCGGGACAGGGGGCTGACGGCTACACCTTC. Encoded protein: CASSLGAGQGADGYTF.

V is TRBV30 and J is TRBJ1-1; D is perhaps TRBD1 (5 bases). CDR1 and CDR2 (germline): GTSNPN, SVGIG (reference sequence). Trimming shortened V by 1 base and J by 3 bases, and 6 bases separated the two germline ends. The CDR3 is 12 residues long. CDR3 residues: CAWSGGYTEAFF. CDR3 DNA: TGTGCCTGGAGTGGGGGCTACACTGAAGCTTTCTTT.

V is TRBV30 and J is TRBJ1-1, with D possibly being TRBD1 (5 bases). V gave up 0 bases and J gave up 7 bases, with 12 bases separating them. This CDR3 contains 13 residues. CDR1 is GTSNPN and CDR2 is SVGIG in the germline V gene (reference sequence). CDR3 bases: TGTGCCTGGAGTGTAACGGGGGATATTGAAGCTTTCTTT. Translating gives CAWSVTGDIEAFF.

This clone has only a few counts. The rearrangement links TRBV6-8 to TRBJ2-1; no clear D gene. The CDR3 has 15 amino acids. CDR1 MNHGY and CDR2 SAAAGT come from the germline V gene. The ends were cut back, 0 bases at V and 6 bases at J, with 12 bases in the middle. Here the CDR3 reads CASSYSARTGNEQFF. CDR3 sequence (DNA): TGTGCCAGCAGTTACTCAGCGAGGACGGGCAATGAGCAGTTCTTC.